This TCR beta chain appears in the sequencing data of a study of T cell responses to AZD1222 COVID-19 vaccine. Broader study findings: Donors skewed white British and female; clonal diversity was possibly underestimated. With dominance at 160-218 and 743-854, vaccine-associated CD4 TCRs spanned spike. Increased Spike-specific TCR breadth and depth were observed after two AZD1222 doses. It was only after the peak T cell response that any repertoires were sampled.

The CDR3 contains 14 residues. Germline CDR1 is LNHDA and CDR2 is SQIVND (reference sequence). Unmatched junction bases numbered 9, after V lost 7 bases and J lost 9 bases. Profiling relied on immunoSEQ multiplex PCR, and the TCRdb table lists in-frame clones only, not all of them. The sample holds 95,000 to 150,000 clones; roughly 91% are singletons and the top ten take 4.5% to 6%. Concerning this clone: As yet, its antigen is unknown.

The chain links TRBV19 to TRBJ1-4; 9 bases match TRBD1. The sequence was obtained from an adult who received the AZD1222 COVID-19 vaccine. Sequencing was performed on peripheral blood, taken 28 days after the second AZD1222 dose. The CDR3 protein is CASTSGTGNKKLFF. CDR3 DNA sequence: TGTGCCAGTACCTCCGGGACAGGGAATAAAAAACTGTTTTTT.